Following are 23 T cell receptor beta chains from one sample sequenced in a study of cytomegalovirus exposure and HLA in healthy donors. This table comes from immunoSEQ multiplex PCR, and its TCRdb copy is limited to in-frame clones, with some not included. The sample shows about 140,000 clones, roughly nine tenths of them seen only once. Input material: PBMCs. These receptor sequences come from a man in his late teens or twenties in good health and CMV-seronegative.

The DNA of the CDR3 is TGTGCCAGCAGTTTTTCGCGGGGGGGCCTCAGCGAGCAGTACTTC. Translation: CASSFSRGGLSEQYF. This chain connects TRBV27 to TRBJ2-7; 9 nucleotides align to TRBD2. The CDR3 sequence is 15 residues long. Trimming removed 3 bases from V and 6 bases from J; junction bases left unmatched: 9. CDR1 MNHEY and CDR2 SMNVEV come from the germline V gene (reference sequence).

The chain has TRBV18 and TRBJ2-7; a weak D match, TRBD1 (5 bases). Trimming left V 0 bases short and J 0 bases short, with 9 bases between. The CDR3 is 15 residues long. Germline V gives CDR1 KGHSH, CDR2 LQKENI. The CDR3 DNA reads TGTGCCAGCTCACCACCGGGGCGGTACTCCTACGAGCAGTACTTC. It codes for CASSPPGRYSYEQYF. Combining the CDR3 with reference TRBV18 and TRBJ2-7 gives the whole variable domain NAGVMQNPRHLVRRRGQEARLRCSPMKGHSHVYWYRQLPEEGLKFMVYLQKENIIDESGMPKERFSAEFPKEGPSILRIQQVVRGDSAAYFCASSPPGRYSYEQYFGPGTRLTVT.

The chain links TRBV7-9 to TRBJ1-1, with D possibly matching TRBD1 (6 bases). The germline gives CDR1 SEHNR, CDR2 FQNEAQ (reference sequence). CDR3 length: 18 amino acids. The V gene lost 0 bases and the J gene lost 3 bases, with 20 bases spanning the gap. This chain's CDR3 is CASSLAGAGVSWDTEAFF. DNA of the CDR3: TGTGCCAGCAGCTTAGCGGGGGCAGGGGTTTCGTGGGACACTGAAGCTTTCTTT.

V gene TRBV28 combines with J gene TRBJ1-4; TRBD1 aligns across 8 bases. Trimming at V came to 5 bases and at J to 3 bases, leaving 5 bases not matched to a gene. This CDR3 contains 15 residues. In germline, CDR1 is MDHEN, CDR2 SYDVKM. The CDR3 spells CASSTRTGSNEKLFF. CDR3 DNA: TGTGCCAGCAGTACCCGGACAGGGTCTAATGAAAAACTGTTTTTT.

The chain uses TRBV6-1 and TRBJ1-5; weak D call: TRBD1 (5 bases). The CDR3 has 14 residues. Trimming took off 5 bases at V and 6 bases at J, with 14 bases between the two ends. Germline CDR1 reads MNHNS; CDR2 reads SASEGT. In nucleotides, the CDR3 is TGTGCCAGCAGTCTTGGGGGGGTCGGTCAGCCCCAGCATTTT. It specifies CASSLGGVGQPQHF.

This chain uses TRBV14 with TRBJ2-3, with 7 positions matching TRBD1. V was clipped by 2 bases and J by 4 bases; unmatched bases: 12. The CDR3 sequence is 17 residues long. CDR1 is SGHDN, CDR2 FVKESK, per germline. The CDR3 coding sequence is TGTGCCAGCAGCCAACCCCTTGGCAGGGGGTTCGCAGATACGCAGTATTTT. Translation: CASSQPLGRGFADTQYF.

The chain combines TRBV7-9 with TRBJ2-1, with 7 bases that match TRBD2. Trimming cost V 3 bases and J 14 bases; bases outside gene matches: 7. Per germline, CDR1 SEHNR and CDR2 FQNEAQ (reference sequence). The CDR3 consists of 12 residues. CDR3 residues: CASSFGEGVKFF. For the CDR3, the DNA is TGTGCCAGCAGCTTCGGGGAGGGTGTGAAGTTCTTC.

V is TRBV7-8 and J is TRBJ2-1, with unresolved D. Per germline, CDR1 SGHVS and CDR2 FQNEAQ. The CDR3 consists of 16 residues. With 1 base removed from V and 0 bases from J, the gap between germline ends came to 10 bases. The CDR3, as DNA: TGTGCCAGCAGCTTAGACAGCCGCAGCTCCTACAATGAGCAGTTCTTC. Amino acid sequence: CASSLDSRSSYNEQFF.

V gene TRBV18 combines with J gene TRBJ2-1; 8 bases are shared with TRBD2. The germline CDR1 and CDR2 sequences are KGHSH and LQKENI. J was trimmed by 5 bases and V by 2 bases; bases with no gene match: 11. The CDR3 spans 17 residues. CDR3 nucleotide sequence: TGTGCCAGCTCACCAACCTCGTCACTAGCGGCCGACAATGAGCAGTTCTTC. Protein: CASSPTSSLAADNEQFF.

The genes are TRBV18 and TRBJ2-2; possibly TRBD1 for D (6 bases). The V end lost 3 bases, the J end lost 1 base, and 12 bases lay between the germline ends. The CDR3 covers 16 residues. Germline-derived CDR1 and CDR2 are KGHSH and LQKENI. Here the CDR3 DNA reads TGTGCCAGCTCACCGGGTGGGGGCCTGAACACCGGGGAGCTGTTTTTT. The encoded protein is CASSPGGGLNTGELFF.

For the CDR3, the DNA is TGTGCCATCAGTTCCGGGGGGACCTACGAGCAGTACTTC. Amino acids: CAISSGGTYEQYF. V gene TRBV10-3 combines with J gene TRBJ2-7; the match to TRBD2 covers 7 bases. Per the germline V gene, CDR1 is ENHRY and CDR2 is SYGVKD. This CDR3 contains 13 residues. V lost 5 bases and J lost 2; bases outside the gene matches: 3.

This chain uses TRBV9 with TRBJ2-2, with TRBD2 as a possible D gene (5 bases). The CDR3 extends over 14 amino acids. The V gene's germline CDR1 is SGDLS and CDR2 YYNGEE. V was trimmed by 3 bases and J by 7 bases, leaving 13 bases between them. This CDR3 reads CASSGAPRDGELFF. In DNA, the CDR3 is TGTGCCAGCAGCGGAGCCCCTCGGGACGGGGAGCTGTTTTTT.

The chain recombines TRBV7-2 with TRBJ2-5; 10 positions match TRBD1. CDR1 and CDR2 from the germline V gene are SGHTA and FQGNSA. J lost 2 bases, V lost 5 bases, and 5 bases had no gene match. This CDR3 contains 15 residues. DNA for the CDR3: TGTGCCAGCAGCAAAATGGGACAGGGGCAAGAGACCCAGTACTTC. Amino acids: CASSKMGQGQETQYF.

The genes are TRBV18 and TRBJ2-5, with D unresolved. The V and J ends lost 0 bases and 1 base respectively, with 9 bases between them. This CDR3 is 15 amino acids long. Germline V gene sequence: CDR1 KGHSH, CDR2 LQKENI. In nucleotides, the CDR3 is TGTGCCAGCTCACCACCTCAGGTGCCCCAAGAGACCCAGTACTTC. This translates into CASSPPQVPQETQYF.

The chain carries TRBV5-6 and TRBJ1-4, with 7 positions matching TRBD1. With 5 bases clipped from V and 7 bases from J, the junction kept 11 bases outside the gene matches. CDR3 size: 15 residues. Germline CDR1 and CDR2: SGHDT and YYEEEE. DNA of the CDR3: TGTGCCAGCAGAGACTGGACAGGCGGGTCTGAAAAACTGTTTTTT. As protein: CASRDWTGGSEKLFF.

This chain links TRBV27 with TRBJ2-3; tentatively, D is TRBD2 (6 bases). Germline lookup yields CDR1 MNHEY and CDR2 SMNVEV (reference sequence). This CDR3 spans 16 amino acids. V was trimmed by 1 base and J by 2 bases, leaving 13 bases between them. As DNA, the CDR3 is TGTGCCAGCAGTTTATTTTGGGGCGGGGCCACAGATACGCAGTATTTT. Its translation: CASSLFWGGATDTQYF.

The chain links TRBV15 to TRBJ2-1; D perhaps matches TRBD1 (6 bases). This CDR3 contains 17 residues. The germline CDR1 and CDR2 sequences are LNHNV and YYDKDF (reference sequence). V was trimmed by 2 bases and J by 4 bases, leaving 18 bases between them. DNA of the CDR3: TGTGCCACCAGCAGAAGTTACAGGGTTGTTCGGTACAATGAGCAGTTCTTC. It specifies CATSRSYRVVRYNEQFF.

The chain employs TRBV5-1 and TRBJ1-1, with 9 nucleotides matching TRBD1. The germline V gene has CDR1 SGHRS and CDR2 YFSETQ. After removal of 0 bases from V and 0 bases from J, the junction contained 3 bases not matched to a gene. This CDR3 contains 16 residues. The CDR3 sequence: CASSLVGQGMNTEAFF. CDR3 sequence (DNA): TGCGCCAGCAGCTTGGTAGGACAGGGGATGAACACTGAAGCTTTCTTT.

CDR3 coding DNA: TGTGCCAGCAGCTCCAAGCGGGAGGGCCGTGTTGAGCAGTTCTTC. As protein: CASSSKREGRVEQFF. The chain uses TRBV7-9 and TRBJ2-1, with 10 positions matching TRBD2. Per the germline V gene, CDR1 is SEHNR and CDR2 is FQNEAQ (reference sequence). The CDR3 contains 15 residues. V shed 4 bases and J 9 bases; nucleotides not matched to a gene: 9.

The V call is TRBV7-8, the J call TRBJ2-1; 10 bases fit TRBD1. The V and J ends lost 0 bases and 5 bases, in that order; junction bases with no gene match: 7. The CDR3 covers 17 residues. Germline V gene data show CDR1 as SGHVS and CDR2 as FQNEAQ. CDR3 amino acids: CASSLAPGQGINNEQFF. The CDR3 DNA reads as TGTGCCAGCAGCTTAGCTCCGGGACAGGGGATTAACAATGAGCAGTTCTTC.

In its sample, this clone was seen a few times. This sequence joins TRBV6-5 and TRBJ2-2, with a weak D call TRBD1 (5 bases). Trimming took 7 bases from V and 4 from J, leaving 10 bases between them. The CDR3 contains 13 residues. From germline, CDR1 is MNHEY and CDR2 SVGAGI. The CDR3: CASNLRGTGELFF. The CDR3 DNA sequence: TGTGCCAGCAACTTAAGGGGCACCGGGGAGCTGTTTTTT.

This chain's CDR3 is CASSRLHRGANYGYTF. CDR3 in DNA: TGTGCCAGCAGCCGCCTACACAGGGGCGCTAACTATGGCTACACCTTC. The chain recombines TRBV14 with TRBJ1-2, with TRBD1 matching over 7 bases. The germline gives CDR1 SGHDN, CDR2 FVKESK. Germline trimming cut 4 bases from V and 0 bases from J; bases unmatched to any gene: 8. The CDR3 is made up of 16 amino acids.

J is TRBJ1-3 and V is TRBV29-1, with 10 positions matching TRBD1. CDR3 length equals 17 residues. Germline V CDR1 and CDR2: SQVTM, ANQGSEA. The V segment lost 4 bases and the J segment 3 bases; nucleotides outside the gene matches: 12. The CDR3 is CSVGGRQGASFGNTIYF. The CDR3 DNA reads TGCAGCGTTGGGGGGCGACAGGGGGCTAGCTTTGGAAACACCATATATTTT. The complete variable domain, with remaining parts taken from reference TRBV29-1 and TRBJ1-3, reads SAVISQKPSRDICQRGTSLTIQCQVDSQVTMMFWYRQQPGQSLTLIATANQGSEATYESGFVIDKFPISRPNLTFSTLTVSNMSPEDSSIYLCSVGGRQGASFGNTIYFGEGSWLTVV.